This T cell receptor (beta chain) was found in a study of shared clonotypes between healthy human individuals. Points from the study as a whole: Compared with clonotypes that all four donors shared, non-shared clonotypes had lower generation probabilities.

The sample holds one count of this clone. Its antigen is still unknown. The data were produced by immunoSEQ multiplex PCR, yet TCRdb's version contains in-frame clones alone and is incomplete. This repertoire shows about 1,900,000 clones, around 96% found once; its top ten account for more than 0.9%. CD45RO-negative, CCR7-selected cells formed the naive CD8 fraction, which excluded terminally differentiated effector memory CD45RA+ cells. Germline V gene sequence: CDR1 MNHEY, CDR2 SMNVEV (reference sequence). The V and J ends lost 1 base and 4 bases respectively, with 11 bases between them. The CDR3 is made up of 16 amino acids.

The V call is TRBV27, the J call TRBJ2-6; D is ambiguous. Sample: naive CD8+ T cells sorted from blood. This clonotype was sampled from a man between 18 and 29 years old in good health. The chain's CDR3 is CASSLWPGYGANVLTF. In DNA, the CDR3 is TGTGCCAGCAGTTTATGGCCCGGGTACGGGGCCAACGTCCTGACTTTC.